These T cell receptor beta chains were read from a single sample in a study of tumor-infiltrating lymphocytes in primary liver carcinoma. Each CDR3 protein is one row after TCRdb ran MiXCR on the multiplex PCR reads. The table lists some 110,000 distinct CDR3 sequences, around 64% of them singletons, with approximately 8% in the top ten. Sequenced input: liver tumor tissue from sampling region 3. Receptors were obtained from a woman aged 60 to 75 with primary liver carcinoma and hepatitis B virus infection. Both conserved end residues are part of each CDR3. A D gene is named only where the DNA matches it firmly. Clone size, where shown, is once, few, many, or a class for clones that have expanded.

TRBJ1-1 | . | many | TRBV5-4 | TGTGCCAGCAGCCCACGGGCCAAGAACACTGAAGCTTTCTTT | CASSPRAKNTEAFF
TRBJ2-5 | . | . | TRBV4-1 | TGCGCCAGCAGCCCTATAAGGGCCCAAGAGACCCAGCAATTC | CASSPIRAQETQQF
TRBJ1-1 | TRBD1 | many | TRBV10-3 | TGTGCCACCAGGCCGTGGACAGGGGAGACTGAAGCTTTCTTT | CATRPWTGETEAFF
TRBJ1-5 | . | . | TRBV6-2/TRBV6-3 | TGTGCCAGCACCCTGGTGAAAGGGGATCAGCCCCAGCATTTT | CASTLVKGDQPQHF
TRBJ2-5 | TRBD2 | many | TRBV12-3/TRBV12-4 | TGTGCCAGCAGCCCGAGACTAGCGGTACTCCAAGAGACCCAGTACTTC | CASSPRLAVLQETQYF
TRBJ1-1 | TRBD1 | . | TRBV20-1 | TGCAGCCGGACAGGGGGCAATTTTAACACTGAAGCTTTCTTT | CSRTGGNFNTEAFF
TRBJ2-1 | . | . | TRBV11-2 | TGTGCCAGCAGCTTAGAGGAGATGAGCTCCTACAATGAGCAGTTCTTC | CASSLEEMSSYNEQFF
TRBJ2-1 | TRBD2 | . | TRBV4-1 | TGCGCAAGCAGCCAAGAACCCAGCGGGAGGGCGGACAATAAGCAGTTCTTC | CASSQEPSGRADNKQFF
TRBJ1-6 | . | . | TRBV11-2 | TGTATCAGCAGTTTAGAAGTGGCAGCTATCTCGCCCCTCCACTTT | CISSLEVAAISPLHF
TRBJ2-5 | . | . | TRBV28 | TGTGCCAGCATGAGGGACCCTGGACCAGATACCCAGTACTTC | CASMRDPGPDTQYF
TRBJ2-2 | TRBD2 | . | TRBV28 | TGTGCCAGCAGTCTAGAGGGAGGGCAGAACACCGGGGAGCTGTTTTTT | CASSLEGGQNTGELFF
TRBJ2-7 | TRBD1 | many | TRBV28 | TGTGCCAGCAGTCAAAGACAGGGCAACCACGAGCAGTACTTC | CASSQRQGNHEQYF
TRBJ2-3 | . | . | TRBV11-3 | TGTGTCAGCAGCACCCTAGTTGCAGATACGCAGTATTTT | CVSSTLVADTQYF
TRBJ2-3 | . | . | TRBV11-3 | TGTGCCAGCATCAGGACTAACACAGATACGCAGTATTTT | CASIRTNTDTQYF
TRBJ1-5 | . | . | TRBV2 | TGTGCCAGCCGACAGGAGGCTGAGCAGCCCCAGCATTTT | CASRQEAEQPQHF
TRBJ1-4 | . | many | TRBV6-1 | TGTGCCAGCAGTGACCCGGTGGGGGCTAATGAAAAACTGTTTTTT | CASSDPVGANEKLFF
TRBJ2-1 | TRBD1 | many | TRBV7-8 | TGTGCCAGCAGCTTAGGGGACAGGGTTACGATATATGAGCAGTTCTTC | CASSLGDRVTIYEQFF
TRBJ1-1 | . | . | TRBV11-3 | TGTGCCAGAAGCCCCCCACGGGGCTTGAACACTGAGGCATTCTTT | CARSPPRGLNTEAFF
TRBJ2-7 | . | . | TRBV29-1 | TGCAGCGTTGAAGGAGGGAGGCCCCTATTCTACGAGCAGTACTTC | CSVEGGRPLFYEQYF
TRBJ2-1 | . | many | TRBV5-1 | TGCGCCAGCGTTTCCGGGACTCCCGCCCAGGCCTACAATGAGCAGTTCTTC | CASVSGTPAQAYNEQFF
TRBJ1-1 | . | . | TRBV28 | TGTGCCAGCGGTCGGAGGTTGGAAGCTTTCTTT | CASGRRLEAFF
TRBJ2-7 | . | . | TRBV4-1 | TGCGCCAGCAACCAAGATCTTATCGACAGGATCCCAGCGGGCGAGCAGTATTTC | CASNQDLIDRIPAGEQYF
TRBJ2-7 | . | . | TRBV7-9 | TGTGTCAGCAGCTTGCGGGCAGGGAGTTTTACCGAGCAGTACTTC | CVSSLRAGSFTEQYF
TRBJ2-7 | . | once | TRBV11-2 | TGTACCAGCAGCTTTGAGGGGCCCTACGAGCAGTACTTC | CTSSFEGPYEQYF
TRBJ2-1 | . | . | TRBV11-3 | TGTGTCAGCAGCCTCCCAGGGGATGGGCTGGGCTACAATGAGCAGTTCTTC | CVSSLPGDGLGYNEQFF
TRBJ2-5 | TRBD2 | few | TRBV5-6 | TGTGCCAGGAGCCTCCGGACTAGCGGGAGGGCGGAGACCCAGTACTTC | CARSLRTSGRAETQYF
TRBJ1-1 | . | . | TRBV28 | TGTGCCAGCAGTTTAGGGGACAAATATGGAGCTTTCTTT | CASSLGDKYGAFF
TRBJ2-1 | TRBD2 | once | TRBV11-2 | TGTGTCAGCAGCTGGACTAGCGGGGCAAAGCAATTCTTC | CVSSWTSGAKQFF
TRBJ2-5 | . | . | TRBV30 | TGTGTCTGGAGTGTATCTGACCAAGAGACCCAGTACTTC | CVWSVSDQETQYF
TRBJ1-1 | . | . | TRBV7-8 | TGTGCCAGTAGCCCCCGTCGGCACCCCCACCCCAAAGCTTTCTTT | CASSPRRHPHPKAFF
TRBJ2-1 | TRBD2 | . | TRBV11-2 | TGTGCCAGCAGCAAGAGACTAGCAGGAGGGCCGGGGGATGAGCACTTCTTC | CASSKRLAGGPGDEHFF
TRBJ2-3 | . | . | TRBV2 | TGTGCCAGCAGTGCCCCGTTTACAGATACGCAGTATTTT | CASSAPFTDTQYF
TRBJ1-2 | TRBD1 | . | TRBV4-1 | TGCGCCAGCAGCCACGCAGGGGGATCCTATGGATACACCTTC | CASSHAGGSYGYTF
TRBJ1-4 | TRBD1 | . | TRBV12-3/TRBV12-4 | TGTACCGGCAGCAAGGACAGGTTTAATGAAAAACTGTTTTTT | CTGSKDRFNEKLFF
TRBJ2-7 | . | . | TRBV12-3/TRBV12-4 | TGTGCCAGCAGCCTTGGCAGGTTAGTCCCCTACGAGCAGTACTTC | CASSLGRLVPYEQYF
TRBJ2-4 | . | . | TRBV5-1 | TGCGCCAGCAGCTTGTCCAGCTACCAGGGGATTGGGGACATTCAGTACTTC | CASSLSSYQGIGDIQYF
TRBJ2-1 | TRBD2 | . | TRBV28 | TGTGCCAGCAGTCCGGGGACTAGCGGGAGGGAGTACACATCACACAATGAGCAGTTCTTC | CASSPGTSGREYTSHNEQFF
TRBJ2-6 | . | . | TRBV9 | TGTGCCAGCAGCGTATCTGGGGCCAACGTCCTGACTTTC | CASSVSGANVLTF
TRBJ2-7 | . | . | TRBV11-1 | TGTGCCAGCAGCTTATCGCTATTAGACAGAGACTACGAGCAGTACTTC | CASSLSLLDRDYEQYF
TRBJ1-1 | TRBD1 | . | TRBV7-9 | TGTGCCTGCGCGGACAGGGGGGATACTGAAGCTTTCTTT | CACADRGDTEAFF
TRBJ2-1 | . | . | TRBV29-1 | TGCAGCATGCTCGACAGACGCTTATACAATGAGCAGCTCTTC | CSMLDRRLYNEQLF
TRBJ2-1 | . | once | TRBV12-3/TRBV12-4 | TGTGCCAGCAGTCTACTCGAGGAGGCGCCACAGTTATTC | CASSLLEEAPQLF
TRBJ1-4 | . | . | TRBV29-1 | TGTAGCGTTGAAGGAACCCGGGGTGCAAAACTGCTTTTT | CSVEGTRGAKLLF
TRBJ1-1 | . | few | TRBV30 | TGTGCCTGGAGTCTCGCCACAAACACTGAAGCTTTCTTT | CAWSLATNTEAFF
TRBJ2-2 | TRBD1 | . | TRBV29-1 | TGCAGTGTTATTCCGGGACAGCCGAACATCGGGGAGCTGTTTTTT | CSVIPGQPNIGELFF
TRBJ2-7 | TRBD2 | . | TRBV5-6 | TGTGCCAGCAGCATGGCGGGACTAGCGGGAATGGGCGAGCAGTACTTC | CASSMAGLAGMGEQYF
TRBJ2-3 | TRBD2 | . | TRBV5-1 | TGCGCCAGCAGCTTGGGCCTTAGCGGGAGAAGTGCAGATACGCAGTATTTT | CASSLGLSGRSADTQYF
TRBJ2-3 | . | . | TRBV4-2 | TGTGCCAGCAGCCAAAATCGAAGGGGGATGGTGGTAGATACGCAGTATTTT | CASSQNRRGMVVDTQYF
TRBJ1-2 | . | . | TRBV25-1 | TGTGCCAGCAGCAGGGGTAACTATGGCTACACCTTC | CASSRGNYGYTF
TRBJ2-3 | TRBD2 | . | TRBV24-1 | TGTGCCACCAGTGATTTCGAATACGGGAGGGCGTCAGATACGCAGTATTTT | CATSDFEYGRASDTQYF
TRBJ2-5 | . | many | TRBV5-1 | TGCGCCAGCAGCCTCAGACCAGGAGAGACCCAGTACTTC | CASSLRPGETQYF
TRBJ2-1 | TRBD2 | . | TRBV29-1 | TGCAGCGTTGACTCCGGGGCTAGCGGATACAATGAGCAGTTCTTC | CSVDSGASGYNEQFF
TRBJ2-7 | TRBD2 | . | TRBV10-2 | TGCGCCAGCACTCCTTGGAGTAGCGGGAGGAACGGGGCGACCTACGGGCAGTACTTC | CASTPWSSGRNGATYGQYF
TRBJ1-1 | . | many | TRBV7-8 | TGTGCCAGCAGCTTTGGGCCCCACGCGGACACTGAAGCTTTCTTT | CASSFGPHADTEAFF
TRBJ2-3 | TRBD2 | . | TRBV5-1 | TGCGCCAGTAGCATATCAGGGACTAGTACAGATACGCAGTATTTT | CASSISGTSTDTQYF